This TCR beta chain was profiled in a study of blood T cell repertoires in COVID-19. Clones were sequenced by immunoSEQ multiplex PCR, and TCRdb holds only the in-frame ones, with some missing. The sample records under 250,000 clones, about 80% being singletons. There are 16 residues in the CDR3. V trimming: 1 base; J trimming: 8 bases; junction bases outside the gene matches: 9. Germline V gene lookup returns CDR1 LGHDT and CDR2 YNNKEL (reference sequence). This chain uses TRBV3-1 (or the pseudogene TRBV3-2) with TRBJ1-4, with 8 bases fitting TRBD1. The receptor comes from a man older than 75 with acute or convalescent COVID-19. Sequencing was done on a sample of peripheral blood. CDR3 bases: TGTGCCAGCAGCCAAGGGCCCAGGGGGCGCGGGGAAAAACTGTTTTTT. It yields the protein CASSQGPRGRGEKLFF.